Sequencing of this T cell receptor (beta chain) was carried out in a study of T cell clones after liver transplantation. Across the whole study: A pre-transplant mixed lymphocyte reaction with TCRbeta sequencing defined graft-donor-reactive clones followed in post-transplant blood. Graft-donor-reactive sequences were compared with third-party-reactive TCRbeta sequences from pre-transplant mixed lymphocyte reactions. Timepoints were pre-transplant, pre-withdrawal, and after withdrawal was completed or failed.

The study, taken as a whole, reports: A significant post-transplant drop in circulating graft-donor-reactive CD4 TCRbeta sequences occurred in most of the 8 subjects.

CDR1 MNHEY and CDR2 SVGAGI come from the germline V gene. V was cut by 6 bases and J by 6 bases, with 12 bases left in between. CDR3 length: 13 amino acids. The assay was immunoSEQ multiplex PCR, and TCRdb's table has in-frame clones only and misses some. This sample has more than 95,000 clones; roughly nine tenths occur once, and the top ten carry about 0.8%. This clone was picked up one time. Antigen unknown. The rearrangement uses TRBV6-5 and TRBJ2-1; D could derive from TRBD1 or TRBD2 (5 bases each). The receptor's source is a human patient who received a liver transplant. Some of the T cells may derive from the graft donor. The source was CD4+ T cells from blood, collected 12 months after liver transplant. The CDR3 DNA reads TGTGCCAGCAGCTGGGGACGGAGCAATGAGCAGTTCTTC. As protein: CASSWGRSNEQFF.